Given below is one T cell receptor beta chain in context. Its antigen is currently unknown. TCRdb's table, derived via immunoSEQ multiplex PCR, lists solely in-frame clones and lacks some. The repertoire holds tens of thousands of clones, with over 80% as singletons. The data belong to a study of OX40 agonist ivuxolimab in advanced cancers. The wider study: Dose-escalation patients had hepatocellular carcinoma, melanoma, renal cell or head and neck cancer.

The germline V gene encodes CDR1 MNHEY and CDR2 SVGAGI. This CDR3 comprises 15 residues. With 6 bases clipped from V and 2 bases from J, the junction kept 8 bases outside the gene matches. At cycle 4 day 1, cycle 7 day 1, and baseline, blood was sampled. Whole-study findings and limits: By week 6 at 0.1 to 3.0 mg/kg, blood CD4+ and CD8+ T cells had expanded clonally.

The sample in question was CD4+ or CD8+ T cells sorted from blood, obtained in a trial of the OX40 agonist ivuxolimab. The V and J genes are TRBV6-5 and TRBJ2-7; 9 nucleotides line up with TRBD2. The origin of this receptor is an adult with an advanced solid tumor such as melanoma, head and neck, liver or kidney cancer. CDR3 loop: CASSPLAGNPYEQYF. The CDR3 region has the DNA TGTGCCAGCAGCCCGCTAGCGGGAAATCCCTACGAGCAGTACTTC.